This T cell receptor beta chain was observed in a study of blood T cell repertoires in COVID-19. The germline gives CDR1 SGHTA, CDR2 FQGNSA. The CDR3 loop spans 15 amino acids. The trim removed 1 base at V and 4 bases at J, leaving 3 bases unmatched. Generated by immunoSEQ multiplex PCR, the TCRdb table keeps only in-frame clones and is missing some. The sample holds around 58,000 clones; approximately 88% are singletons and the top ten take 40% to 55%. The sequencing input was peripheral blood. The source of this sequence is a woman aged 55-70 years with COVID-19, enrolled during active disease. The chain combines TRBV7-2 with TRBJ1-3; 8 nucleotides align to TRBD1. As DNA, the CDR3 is TGTGCCAGCAGCTTAGGGGACAGGACGGGAAACACCATATATTTT. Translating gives CASSLGDRTGNTIYF.